Each of the 24 T cell receptor beta chains below was sequenced from the same sample in a study of vaccination effects on CD4 cells after COVID-19. Under the ViraFEST assay, PBMC were stimulated with viral peptide pools so that antigen-specific CD4+ T cells expanded. Sequencing was performed afterwards. Between days 9 and 11 of culture, CD4+ T cells were separated out. The infection with SARS-CoV-2 (confirmed by PCR) occurred in this person between March and December 2020. What these receptors recognize is not known. Produced via immunoSEQ multiplex PCR; TCRdb's table is partial and in-frame only. The table records approximately 31,000 clones, under 80% of them present only once. This sample comprised CD4+ T cells from PBMCs cultured with a peptide pool, obtained before COVID-19 vaccination. These receptor sequences come from a human donor who had a prior SARS-CoV-2 infection.

J is TRBJ1-6 and V is TRBV11-2; 7 positions match TRBD1. V trimming: 5 bases; J trimming: 9 bases; junction bases outside the gene matches: 16. Germline V CDR1 and CDR2: SGHAT, FQNNGV. This CDR3 spans 17 amino acids. Here the CDR3 DNA reads TGTGCCAGCAGCATTCTACAGGGGAGGAATCTCGGTTCACCCCTCCACTTT. This gives the protein CASSILQGRNLGSPLHF.

V gene TRBV5-4 combines with J gene TRBJ2-1; D not certain. Deletions cut 0 bases from V and 0 bases from J, with 10 bases between. Germline CDR1 is SGHNT and CDR2 is YYREEE (reference sequence). The CDR3 has 16 residues. CDR3 residues: CASSLVKESSYNEQFF. As DNA, the CDR3 is TGTGCCAGCAGCTTGGTTAAGGAAAGCTCCTACAATGAGCAGTTCTTC. Full variable domain (rest looked up from reference TRBV5-4 and TRBJ2-1): ETGVTQSPTHLIKTRGQQVTLRCSSQSGHNTVSWYQQALGQGPQFIFQYYREEENGRGNFPPRFSGLQFPNYSSELNVNALELDDSALYLCASSLVKESSYNEQFFGPGTRLTVL.

V and J are TRBV5-6 and TRBJ1-6; D is ambiguous. The germline gives CDR1 SGHDT, CDR2 YYEEEE. Between the trimmed V and J ends, which lost 0 bases and 5 bases, there was a span of 6 bases. CDR3 length: 14 residues. The CDR3 region has the DNA TGTGCCAGCAGCTTGGGTCGGAATAATTCACCCCTCCACTTT. Translation: CASSLGRNNSPLHF.

This clone was seen only a few times. The V gene is TRBV6-5, the J gene TRBJ2-7, with 7 bases aligning to TRBD1. The CDR3 is made up of 13 amino acids. CDR1 and CDR2 (germline): MNHEY, SVGAGI. V lost 6 bases to trimming and J lost 1 base; unmatched junction nucleotides: 3. CDR3 region: CASRDRPSYEQYF. CDR3 in DNA: TGTGCCAGCAGGGACAGGCCTTCCTACGAGCAGTACTTC.

This sequence joins TRBV7-2 and TRBJ2-3; no clear D. CDR3 length equals 13 residues. V was shortened by 1 base and J by 9 bases, with 11 bases between the two germline ends. Germline values: CDR1 SGHTA, CDR2 FQGNSA. The CDR3 is CASSLVSLGTQYF. The CDR3 nucleotides are TGTGCCAGCAGCTTAGTCAGCTTAGGGACGCAGTATTTT.

The rearrangement joins TRBV2 to TRBJ1-1, with D possibly matching TRBD1 (5 bases). Trimming took 5 bases from V and 0 from J, leaving 10 bases between them. The CDR3 is 14 amino acids. Germline CDR1 SNHLY, CDR2 FYNNEI. CDR3 DNA sequence: TGTGCCAGCAGTAGGGACCCTTTGAACACTGAAGCTTTCTTT. This encodes CASSRDPLNTEAFF. Looking up the rest from reference TRBV2 and TRBJ1-1 gives the full variable domain: EPEVTQTPSHQVTQMGQEVILRCVPISNHLYFYWYRQILGQKVEFLVSFYNNEISEKSEIFDDQFSVERPDGSNFTLKIRSTKLEDSAMYFCASSRDPLNTEAFFGQGTRLTVV.

V gene TRBV11-3 combines with J gene TRBJ1-1; D is unresolved. Germline CDR1 reads SGHNT; CDR2 reads YENEEA. There are 15 residues in the CDR3. Trimming cost V 3 bases and J 0 bases, with 11 bases left between them. The CDR3 coding sequence is TGTGCCAGCAGCTTGGCTTCCAGTCTGAACACTGAAGCTTTCTTT. Amino acid sequence: CASSLASSLNTEAFF.

The chain has TRBV5-6 and TRBJ2-3; no definite D call. The CDR3 is made up of 13 amino acids. V was clipped by 1 base and J by 4 bases, with 7 bases between them. The germline CDR1 and CDR2 sequences are SGHDT and YYEEEE. CDR3 nucleotides: TGTGCCAGCAGCTTGTTCGTCCCAGATACGCAGTATTTT. Translation gives CASSLFVPDTQYF.

This clone is a singleton in its sample. The chain recombines TRBV9 with TRBJ1-3; no firm D call. Germline CDR1 SGDLS, CDR2 YYNGEE. Trimming left V 5 bases short and J 0 bases short, with 6 bases between. The CDR3 runs to 13 residues. The CDR3 sequence: CASRKNSGNTIYF. The CDR3 bases are TGTGCCAGCAGAAAGAACTCTGGAAACACCATATATTTT.

The chain joins TRBV5-1 to TRBJ1-1; no reliable D call. Looked up from germline, CDR1 is SGHRS and CDR2 is YFSETQ. Trimming stripped 0 bases from V and 10 bases from J, with 13 bases between. CDR3 length equals 13 residues. The CDR3 sequence is CASSLGQWGVAFF. The CDR3 DNA reads TGCGCCAGCAGCTTGGGTCAGTGGGGTGTAGCTTTCTTT.

The rearrangement joins TRBV7-9 to TRBJ1-2, with a possible D match to TRBD1 (5 bases). This CDR3 comprises 11 residues. Deletions cut 7 bases from V and 5 bases from J, with 8 bases between. From germline, CDR1 is SEHNR and CDR2 FQNEAQ (reference sequence). The CDR3 DNA follows: TGTGCCAGCACCCCAGGGTATGGCTACACCTTC. Protein product: CASTPGYGYTF.

This clone appeared once. V gene TRBV24-1 combines with J gene TRBJ1-5; 8 nucleotides line up with TRBD1. Germline values: CDR1 KGHDR, CDR2 SFDVKD. V trimming: 2 bases; J trimming: 0 bases; junction bases outside the gene matches: 11. The CDR3 loop spans 19 amino acids. The CDR3 loop is CATSDSRDRRTYSNQPQHF. Here the CDR3 DNA reads TGTGCCACCAGTGATTCCCGGGACAGGAGGACTTATAGCAATCAGCCCCAGCATTTT.

This chain joins TRBV9 and TRBJ1-4, with TRBD1 identical over 8 bases. Germline trimming cut 3 bases from V and 8 bases from J; bases unmatched to any gene: 9. The V gene's germline CDR1 is SGDLS and CDR2 YYNGEE. The CDR3 is 15 amino acids. Here the CDR3 reads CASSEIQGASEKLFF. The CDR3 nucleotides read TGTGCCAGCAGCGAAATTCAGGGGGCGTCGGAAAAACTGTTTTTT.

The chain links TRBV6-5 to TRBJ2-3; D is unresolved. The CDR3 sequence is 13 residues long. Germline V CDR1 and CDR2: MNHEY, SVGAGI. V was pared by 7 bases and J by 6 bases, with 14 bases between. The CDR3 loop reads CASNPLIPDTQYF. The CDR3 DNA reads TGTGCCAGCAACCCACTCATCCCCGATACGCAGTATTTT.

The chain has TRBV11-3 and TRBJ2-7, with 9 bases identical to TRBD2. V trimming: 1 base; J trimming: 4 bases; junction bases outside the gene matches: 2. Per germline, CDR1 SGHNT and CDR2 YENEEA. The CDR3 runs to 14 residues. As DNA, the CDR3 is TGTGCCAGCAGCTTAGGACTAGCGGATTACGAGCAGTACTTC. It encodes CASSLGLADYEQYF.

This chain's CDR3 is CASSLGNGWGYEQYF. CDR3 sequence (DNA): TGTGCCAGCAGTCTTGGGAACGGGTGGGGCTACGAGCAGTACTTC. The chain employs TRBV6-5 and TRBJ2-7; D ambiguous. Trimming cost V 5 bases and J 3 bases, with 17 bases left between them. Germline CDR1 reads MNHEY; CDR2 reads SVGAGI. The CDR3 loop spans 15 amino acids.

In nucleotides, the CDR3 is TGTGCCACCAGCAGAGATCTTGGGGTACGGGGCTACGAGCAGTACTTC. It codes for CATSRDLGVRGYEQYF. This sequence joins TRBV15 and TRBJ2-7, with a possible D match to TRBD2 (5 bases). Germline CDR1 and CDR2: LNHNV and YYDKDF (reference sequence). V was shortened by 0 bases and J by 3 bases, with 15 bases between the two germline ends. CDR3 length: 16 amino acids.

The chain combines TRBV13 with TRBJ2-7, with D perhaps matching TRBD1 or TRBD2 (5 bases each). V lost 3 bases, J lost 2 bases, and 8 bases lay in between. CDR1 PRHDT and CDR2 FYEKMQ come from the germline V gene (reference sequence). The CDR3 spans 13 residues. The CDR3 coding sequence is TGTGCCAGCAGCTTGGGACCTACCTACGAGCAGTACTTC. Translated: CASSLGPTYEQYF. Using reference TRBV13 and TRBJ2-7 for the parts outside the CDR3, the full variable domain is AAGVIQSPRHLIKEKRETATLKCYPIPRHDTVYWYQQGPGQDPQFLISFYEKMQSDKGSIPDRFSAQQFSDYHSELNMSSLELGDSALYFCASSLGPTYEQYFGPGTRLTVT.

The chain uses TRBV18 and TRBJ1-2; 7 positions agree with TRBD1. V was pared by 3 bases and J by 3 bases, with 7 bases of the junction left unmatched. CDR1 and CDR2 (germline): KGHSH, LQKENI. The CDR3 extends over 15 amino acids. CDR3 region: CASSPAADRDYGYTF. The CDR3 nucleotides read TGTGCCAGCTCACCCGCCGCCGACAGGGACTATGGCTACACCTTC.

This chain joins TRBV11-2 and TRBJ1-2; D is uncertain. Germline CDR1 is SGHAT and CDR2 is FQNNGV. Trimming pared 0 bases from V and 5 bases from J, leaving 13 bases between. CDR3 length: 15 residues. The CDR3 bases are TGTGCCAGCAGCTTAGATGGACTCAGGATTTATGGCTACACCTTC. Its translation is CASSLDGLRIYGYTF.

This clone was seen once. The rearrangement links TRBV6-5 to TRBJ1-1; no reliable D call. The germline V gene encodes CDR1 MNHEY and CDR2 SVGAGI. Trimming left V 7 bases short and J 5 bases short, with 11 bases between. This CDR3 has 12 residues. The CDR3 is CASTVRRTEAFF. The CDR3 bases are TGTGCCAGCACAGTGCGGAGGACTGAAGCTTTCTTT.

This clone was detected a few times. The J gene is TRBJ2-7, the V gene TRBV7-2; 11 bases fit TRBD2. This CDR3 contains 15 residues. V was clipped by 2 bases and J by 6 bases; unmatched bases: 6. Looked up from germline, CDR1 is SGHTA and CDR2 is FQGNSA. The CDR3 DNA follows: TGTGCCAGCAGCTTATCTAGCGGGAGGACAGGCGAGCAGTACTTC. It specifies CASSLSSGRTGEQYF.

This sequence joins TRBV4-3 and TRBJ2-3; D remains ambiguous. V was trimmed by 0 bases and J by 4 bases, leaving 17 bases between them. The germline gives CDR1 LGHNA, CDR2 YSLEER. There are 17 residues in the CDR3. The CDR3 protein is CASSQDESVVGSDTQYF. The CDR3 bases are TGCGCCAGCAGCCAAGATGAAAGTGTCGTGGGATCAGATACGCAGTATTTT.

The chain links TRBV19 to TRBJ2-6, with D perhaps given as TRBD1 or TRBD2 (6 bases each). Trimming took 5 bases from V and 7 from J, leaving 18 bases between them. The CDR3 totals 16 residues. Germline loops: CDR1 LNHDA, CDR2 SQIVND (reference sequence). The CDR3 nucleotides are TGTGCCAGTAGTTCCCGCGAGGGGGGTGGAGCCAACGTCCTGACTTTC. Encoded protein: CASSSREGGGANVLTF.